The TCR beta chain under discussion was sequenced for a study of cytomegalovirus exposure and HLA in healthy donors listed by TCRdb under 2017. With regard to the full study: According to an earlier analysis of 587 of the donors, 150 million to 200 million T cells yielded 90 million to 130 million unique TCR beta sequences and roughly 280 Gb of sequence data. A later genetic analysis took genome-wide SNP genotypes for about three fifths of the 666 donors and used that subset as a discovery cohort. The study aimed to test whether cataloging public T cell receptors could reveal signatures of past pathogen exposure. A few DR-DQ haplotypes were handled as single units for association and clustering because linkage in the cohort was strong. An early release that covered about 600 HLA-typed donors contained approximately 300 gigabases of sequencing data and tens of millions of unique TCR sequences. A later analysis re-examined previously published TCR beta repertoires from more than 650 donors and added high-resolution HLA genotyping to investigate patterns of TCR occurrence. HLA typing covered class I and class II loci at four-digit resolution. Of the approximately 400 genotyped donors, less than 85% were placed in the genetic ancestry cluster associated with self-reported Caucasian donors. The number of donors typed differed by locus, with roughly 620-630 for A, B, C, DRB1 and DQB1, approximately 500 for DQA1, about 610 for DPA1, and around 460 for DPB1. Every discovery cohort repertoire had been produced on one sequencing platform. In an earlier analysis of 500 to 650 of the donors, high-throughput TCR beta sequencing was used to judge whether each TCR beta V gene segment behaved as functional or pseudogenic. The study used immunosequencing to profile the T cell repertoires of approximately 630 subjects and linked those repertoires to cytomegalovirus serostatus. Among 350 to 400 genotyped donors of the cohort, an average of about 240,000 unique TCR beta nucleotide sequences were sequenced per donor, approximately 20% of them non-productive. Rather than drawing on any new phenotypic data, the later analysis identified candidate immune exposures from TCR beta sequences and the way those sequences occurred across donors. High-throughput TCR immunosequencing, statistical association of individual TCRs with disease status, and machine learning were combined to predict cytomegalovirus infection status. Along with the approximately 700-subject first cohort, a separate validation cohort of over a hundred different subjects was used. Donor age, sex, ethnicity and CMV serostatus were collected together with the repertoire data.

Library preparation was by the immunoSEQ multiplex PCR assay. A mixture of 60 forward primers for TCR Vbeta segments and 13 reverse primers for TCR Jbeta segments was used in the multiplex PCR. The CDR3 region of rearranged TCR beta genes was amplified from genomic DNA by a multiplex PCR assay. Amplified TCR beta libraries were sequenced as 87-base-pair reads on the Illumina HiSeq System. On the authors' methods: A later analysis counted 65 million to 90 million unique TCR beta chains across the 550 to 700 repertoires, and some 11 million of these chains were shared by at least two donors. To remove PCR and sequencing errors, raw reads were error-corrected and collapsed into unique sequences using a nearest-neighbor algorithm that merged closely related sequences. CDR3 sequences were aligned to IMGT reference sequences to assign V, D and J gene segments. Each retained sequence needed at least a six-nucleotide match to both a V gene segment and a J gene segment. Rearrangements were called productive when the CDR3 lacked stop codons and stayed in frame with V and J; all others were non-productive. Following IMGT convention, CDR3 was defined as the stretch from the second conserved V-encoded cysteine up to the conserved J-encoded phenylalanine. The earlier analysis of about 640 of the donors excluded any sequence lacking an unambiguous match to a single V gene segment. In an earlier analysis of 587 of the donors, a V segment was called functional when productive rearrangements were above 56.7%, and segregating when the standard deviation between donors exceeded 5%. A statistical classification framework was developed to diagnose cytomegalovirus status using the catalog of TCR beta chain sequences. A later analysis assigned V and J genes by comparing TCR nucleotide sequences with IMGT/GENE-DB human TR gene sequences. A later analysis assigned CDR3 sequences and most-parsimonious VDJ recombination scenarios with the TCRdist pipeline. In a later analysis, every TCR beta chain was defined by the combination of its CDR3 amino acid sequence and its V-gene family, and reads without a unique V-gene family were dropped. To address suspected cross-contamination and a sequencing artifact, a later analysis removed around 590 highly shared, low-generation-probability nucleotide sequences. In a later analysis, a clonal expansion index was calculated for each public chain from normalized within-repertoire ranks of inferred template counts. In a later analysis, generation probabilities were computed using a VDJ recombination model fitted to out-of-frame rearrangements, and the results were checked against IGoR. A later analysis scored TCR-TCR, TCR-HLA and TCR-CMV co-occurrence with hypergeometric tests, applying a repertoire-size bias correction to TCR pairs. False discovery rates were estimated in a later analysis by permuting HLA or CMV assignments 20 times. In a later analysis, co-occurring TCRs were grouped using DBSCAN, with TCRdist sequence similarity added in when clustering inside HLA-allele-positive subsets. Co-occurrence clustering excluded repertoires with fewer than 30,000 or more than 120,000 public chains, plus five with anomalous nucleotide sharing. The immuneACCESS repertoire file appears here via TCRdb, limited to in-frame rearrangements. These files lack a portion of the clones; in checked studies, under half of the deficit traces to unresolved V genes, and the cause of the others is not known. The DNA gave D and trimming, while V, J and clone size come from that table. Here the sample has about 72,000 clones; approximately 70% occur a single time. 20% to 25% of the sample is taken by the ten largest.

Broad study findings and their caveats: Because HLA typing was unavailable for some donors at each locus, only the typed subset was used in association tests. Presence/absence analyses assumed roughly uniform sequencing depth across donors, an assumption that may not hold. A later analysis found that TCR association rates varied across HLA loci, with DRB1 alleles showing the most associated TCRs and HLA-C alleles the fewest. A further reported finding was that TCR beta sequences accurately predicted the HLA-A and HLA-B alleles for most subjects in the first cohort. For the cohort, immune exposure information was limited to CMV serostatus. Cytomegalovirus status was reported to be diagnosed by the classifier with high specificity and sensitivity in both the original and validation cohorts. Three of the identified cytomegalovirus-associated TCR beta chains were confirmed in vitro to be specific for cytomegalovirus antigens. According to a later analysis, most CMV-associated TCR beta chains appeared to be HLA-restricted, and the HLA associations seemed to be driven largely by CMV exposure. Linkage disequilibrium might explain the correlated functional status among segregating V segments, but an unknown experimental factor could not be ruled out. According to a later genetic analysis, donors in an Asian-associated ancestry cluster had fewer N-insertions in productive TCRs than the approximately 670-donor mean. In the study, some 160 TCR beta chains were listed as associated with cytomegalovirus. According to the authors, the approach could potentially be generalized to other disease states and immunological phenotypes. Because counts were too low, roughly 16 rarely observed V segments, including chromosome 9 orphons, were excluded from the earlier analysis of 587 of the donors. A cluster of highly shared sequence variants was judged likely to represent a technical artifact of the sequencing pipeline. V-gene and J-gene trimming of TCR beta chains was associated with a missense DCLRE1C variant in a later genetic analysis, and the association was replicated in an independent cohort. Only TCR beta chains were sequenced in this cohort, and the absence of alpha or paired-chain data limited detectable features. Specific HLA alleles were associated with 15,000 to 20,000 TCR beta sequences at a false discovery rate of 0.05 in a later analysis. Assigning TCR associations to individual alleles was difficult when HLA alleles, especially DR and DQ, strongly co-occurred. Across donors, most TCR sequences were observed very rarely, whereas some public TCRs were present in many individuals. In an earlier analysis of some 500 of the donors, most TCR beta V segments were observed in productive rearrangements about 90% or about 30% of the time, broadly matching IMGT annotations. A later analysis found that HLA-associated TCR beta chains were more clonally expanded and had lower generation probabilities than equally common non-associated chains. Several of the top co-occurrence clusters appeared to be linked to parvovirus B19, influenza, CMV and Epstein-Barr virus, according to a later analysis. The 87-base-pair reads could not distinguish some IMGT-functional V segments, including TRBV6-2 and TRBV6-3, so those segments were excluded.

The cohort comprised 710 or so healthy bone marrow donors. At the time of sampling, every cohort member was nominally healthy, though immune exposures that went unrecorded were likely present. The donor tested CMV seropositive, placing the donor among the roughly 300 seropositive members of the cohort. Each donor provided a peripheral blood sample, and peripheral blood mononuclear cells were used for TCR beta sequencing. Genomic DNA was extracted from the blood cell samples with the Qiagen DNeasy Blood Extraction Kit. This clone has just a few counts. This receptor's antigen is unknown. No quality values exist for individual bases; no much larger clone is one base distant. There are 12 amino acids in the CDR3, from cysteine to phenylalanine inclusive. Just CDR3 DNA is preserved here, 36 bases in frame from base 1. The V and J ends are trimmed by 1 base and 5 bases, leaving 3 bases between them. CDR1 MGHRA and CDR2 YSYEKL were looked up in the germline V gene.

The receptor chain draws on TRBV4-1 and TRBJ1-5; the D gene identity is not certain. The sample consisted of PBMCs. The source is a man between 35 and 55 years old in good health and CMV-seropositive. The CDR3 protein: CASSQGDQPQHF. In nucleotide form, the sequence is TGCGCCAGCAGCCAAGGAGATCAGCCCCAGCATTTT.